One sample yielded the 30 T cell receptor beta chains listed below, sequenced in a study of T cells after yellow fever vaccination. TCRdb independently ran MiXCR on the 5' RACE reads; one entry per CDR3 protein. The sample lists about 74,000 distinct CDR3 sequences; approximately 7% were seen once. Here the sequenced sample was CD8+ T cells sorted from PBMCs, taken 5 days after the first yellow fever vaccination. Receptors originate from a man younger than 35 who received the YFV17D yellow fever vaccine.

This clonotype came up many times. This chain links TRBV20-1 with TRBJ2-1, with D possibly being TRBD2 (5 bases). Germline-derived CDR1 and CDR2 are DFQATT and SNEGSKA (reference sequence). V shed 4 bases and J shed 0 bases, with 10 bases lying between them. This CDR3 has 14 amino acids. DNA for the CDR3: TGCAGTGCTATCGGGGAGAGCTCCTACAATGAGCAGTTCTTC. This gives the protein CSAIGESSYNEQFF.

The gene calls are TRBV11-2 and TRBJ2-2; no reliable D call. CDR3 size: 15 residues. Per the germline V gene, CDR1 is SGHAT and CDR2 is FQNNGV. Between the trimmed V and J ends, which lost 1 base and 9 bases, there was a span of 15 bases. The CDR3 is CASSLGVGLLRELFF. For the CDR3, the DNA is TGTGCCAGCAGCTTAGGGGTAGGCTTGCTCCGGGAGCTGTTTTTT.

This clonotype was observed a few times. The CDR3 loop is CASSLEGSPREAFF. CDR3 nucleotide sequence: TGTGCCAGCAGTTTGGAGGGATCCCCCCGTGAAGCTTTCTTT. The genes are TRBV27 and TRBJ1-1; D is ambiguous. The CDR3 contains 14 residues. CDR1 MNHEY and CDR2 SMNVEV come from the germline V gene (reference sequence). The V gene lost 3 bases and the J gene lost 7 bases, with 15 bases spanning the gap.

The chain uses TRBV13 and TRBJ2-2; no reliable D call. V lost 5 bases and J 4 bases, leaving 11 bases between the germline ends. This CDR3 region has 14 residues. CDR1 is PRHDT and CDR2 is FYEKMQ in the germline V gene (reference sequence). The CDR3 sequence is CASSQGPGTGELFF. The CDR3 DNA is TGTGCCAGCAGCCAAGGGCCGGGCACCGGGGAGCTGTTTTTT.

J is TRBJ1-1 and V is TRBV4-3, with 9 bases aligning to TRBD1. The CDR3 spans 15 residues. V dropped 1 base and J dropped 5; count of bases not matched to a gene: 5. Germline V gives CDR1 LGHNA, CDR2 YSLEER. The CDR3, as DNA: TGCGCCAGCAGCCAAGGGACAGGGGCATGGACTGAAGCTTTCTTT. It translates to CASSQGTGAWTEAFF.

This clonotype was detected a few times. This sequence joins TRBV7-3 and TRBJ1-1; 10 bases map to TRBD1. Germline V CDR1 and CDR2: SGHTA, FQGTGA. The CDR3 sequence is 13 residues long. J gave up 7 bases and V 3 bases, and 2 bases lay outside the gene matches. This CDR3 reads CASSFGTGDEAFF. The DNA of the CDR3 is TGTGCCAGCAGCTTTGGGACAGGGGATGAAGCTTTCTTT.

This chain links TRBV11-2 with TRBJ1-2, with 10 nucleotides matching TRBD1. The V segment lost 5 bases and the J segment 3 bases; nucleotides outside the gene matches: 3. CDR1 and CDR2 (germline): SGHAT, FQNNGV. The length of the CDR3 is 14 residues. The DNA for the CDR3 is TGTGCCAGCAGCACCGGGACAGGGGACTATGGCTACACCTTC. Its translation is CASSTGTGDYGYTF.

This clonotype was seen only a few times. V and J are TRBV7-2 and TRBJ2-7, with unresolved D. The V gene lost 2 bases and the J gene lost 5 bases, with 7 bases spanning the gap. The CDR3 runs to 12 residues. CDR1 and CDR2 from the germline V gene are SGHTA and FQGNSA. The CDR3: CASSLNTDEQYF. CDR3 DNA sequence: TGTGCCAGCAGCTTAAATACTGACGAGCAGTACTTC.

The sample holds a few counts of this clonotype. This chain uses TRBV7-2 with TRBJ2-2; D possibly corresponds to TRBD2 (6 bases). V gave up 4 bases and J gave up 3 bases, with 9 bases separating them. The CDR3 runs 14 residues. CDR1 SGHTA and CDR2 FQGNSA come from the germline V gene. In DNA form, the CDR3 reads TGTGCCAGCAGCTCGAGGGACTACACCGGGGAGCTGTTTTTT. This sequence encodes CASSSRDYTGELFF.

Turning to this clonotype: A clone one base away is much larger, so this may be a read error. The chain couples TRBV7-2 to TRBJ2-3; D might be TRBD2 (6 bases). The CDR3 runs to 16 residues. Trimming removed 7 bases from V and 5 bases from J, with 22 bases in between. The germline gives CDR1 SGHTA, CDR2 FQGNSA. The CDR3 sequence is CASNTSLGLGGDTQYF. CDR3 in DNA: TGTGCCAGCAACACCTCGTTGGGACTGGGGGGAGATACGCAGTATTTT. Variable domain in full (rest from reference TRBV7-2 and TRBJ2-3): GAGVSQSPSNKVTEKGKDVELRCDPISGHTALYWYRQSLGQGLEFLIYFQGNSAPDKSGLPSDRFSAERTGGSVSTLTIQRTQQEDSAVYLCASNTSLGLGGDTQYFGPGTRLTVL.

Remarks on this clonotype: This may arise from a read error, as a much more abundant clone is one base away. The rearrangement links TRBV9 to TRBJ1-1; possible D gene TRBD1, 5 bases. This CDR3 has 13 amino acids. Per germline, CDR1 SGDLS and CDR2 YYNGEE. CDR3 amino acids: CTSSVWGNNEAFF. In nucleotides, the CDR3 is TGTACCAGCAGCGTATGGGGGAATAATGAAGCTTTCTTT.

The chain uses TRBV12-3 or TRBV12-4 and TRBJ2-1, with a tentative D call TRBD2 (5 bases). Trimming took 6 bases from V and 5 from J, leaving 14 bases between them. The CDR3 has 14 residues. The CDR3 DNA reads TGTGCCAGCAGCAAGGCGGACGGGGACAATGAGCAGTTCTTC. Translation gives CASSKADGDNEQFF.

This clonotype was counted a few times. V usage is TRBV4-3 and J usage is TRBJ2-7, with 9 bases aligning to TRBD1. J lost 2 bases, V lost 0 bases, and 2 bases had no gene match. The germline CDR1 and CDR2 sequences are LGHNA and YSLEER. This CDR3 contains 15 residues. CDR3 nucleotides: TGCGCCAGCAGCCAAGAGTGGACAGGGGCCTACGAGCAGTACTTC. This codes for CASSQEWTGAYEQYF.

This clonotype turned up a few times. The rearrangement joins TRBV19 to TRBJ2-1, with D possibly matching TRBD1 (6 bases). V lost 4 bases to trimming and J lost 3 bases, with 19 bases between them. This CDR3 region has 17 residues. Looked up from germline, CDR1 is LNHDA and CDR2 is SQIVND (reference sequence). CDR3 loop: CASSTQKQGIIYNEQFF. In DNA, the CDR3 is TGTGCCAGTAGTACCCAGAAACAGGGCATCATCTACAATGAGCAGTTCTTC.

Many counts were recorded for this clonotype. This rearrangement joins TRBV10-3 to TRBJ2-1, with 7 bases identical to TRBD2. The CDR3 consists of 15 residues. CDR1 and CDR2 (germline): ENHRY, SYGVKD. V lost 6 bases and J lost 7; bases outside the gene matches: 12. This chain's CDR3 is CAIRTDGMGGNEQFF. The CDR3 DNA reads as TGTGCCATCAGGACGGACGGGATGGGGGGGAATGAGCAGTTCTTC.

In this sample, this clonotype turned up many times. The chain is built from TRBV6-5 and TRBJ2-7, with 8 positions matching TRBD1. This CDR3 contains 15 residues. The J segment lost 7 bases and the V segment lost 2 bases, leaving 10 bases of the junction unmatched. The V gene's germline CDR1 is MNHEY and CDR2 SVGAGI. The CDR3, as DNA: TGTGCCAGCAGTTACCCTGAGACAGGGGTTCGTGAGCAGTACTTC. Its protein is CASSYPETGVREQYF.

This clonotype was recorded many times. This chain connects TRBV12-3 or TRBV12-4 to TRBJ1-1, with a possible D match to TRBD1 (5 bases). This CDR3 is 14 amino acids long. The V gene lost 7 bases and the J gene lost 1 base, with 13 bases spanning the gap. The CDR3 DNA sequence: TGTGCCAGCACTTGGGGGGGAGCGAACACTGAAGCTTTCTTT. Residues: CASTWGGANTEAFF.

This clonotype was seen a handful of times. This chain joins TRBV7-9 and TRBJ2-6, with unresolved D. Germline-derived CDR1 and CDR2 are SEHNR and FQNEAQ (reference sequence). There are 17 residues in the CDR3. V was shortened by 2 bases and J by 0 bases, with 11 bases between the two germline ends. The CDR3 sequence is CASSLWQDSSGANVLTF. CDR3 in DNA: TGTGCCAGCAGCTTATGGCAGGATAGCTCTGGGGCCAACGTCCTGACTTTC.

Ten or more counts support this clonotype. V gene TRBV4-2 combines with J gene TRBJ2-1; unclear D gene. Trimming shortened V by 0 bases and J by 7 bases, and 16 bases separated the two germline ends. Germline V gives CDR1 LGHNA, CDR2 YNFKEQ. The length of the CDR3 is 16 residues. CDR3 in DNA: TGTGCCAGCAGCCAAGATCGCTGGGGTTCGAGTAATGAGCAGTTCTTC. Amino acids: CASSQDRWGSSNEQFF.

V and J are TRBV5-8 and TRBJ2-1, with TRBD1 as a possible D gene (5 bases). From germline, CDR1 is SGHTS and CDR2 YDEGEE. This CDR3 comprises 14 residues. V shed 3 bases and J shed 6 bases, with 13 bases lying between them. CDR3 DNA sequence: TGTGCCAGCAGCTACGGACCAGGGATCAATGAGCAGTTCTTC. Amino acids: CASSYGPGINEQFF.

On this clonotype: A read error is possible here, since a much larger clone lies one base away. V and J are TRBV12-3 or TRBV12-4 and TRBJ2-3, with D perhaps TRBD1 or TRBD2 (5 bases each). The V end lost 7 bases, the J end lost 3 bases, and 14 bases lay between the germline ends. The CDR3 covers 14 residues. The CDR3 is CASTLWGRTDTQYF. The CDR3 DNA is TGTGCCAGCACCCTATGGGGGAGAACAGATACGCAGTATTTT.

Ten or more counts support this clonotype. The chain links TRBV4-2 to TRBJ1-6, with D possibly matching TRBD1 (6 bases). Germline CDR1 reads LGHNA; CDR2 reads YNFKEQ. The CDR3 is 14 residues long. V was cut by 2 bases and J by 7 bases, with 9 bases left in between. DNA of the CDR3: TGTGCCAGCAGCCAAACAGGGTCCAATTCACCCCTCCACTTT. It translates to CASSQTGSNSPLHF.

This clonotype was counted a few times. This rearrangement joins TRBV25-1 to TRBJ2-3; D is possibly TRBD2 (5 bases). Germline V CDR1 and CDR2: MGHDK, SYGVNS. The CDR3 loop spans 16 amino acids. Trimming took off 1 base at V and 3 bases at J, with 14 bases between the two ends. CDR3 region: CASSELVITGTDTQYF. The CDR3, as DNA: TGTGCCAGCAGTGAATTGGTCATTACGGGGACAGATACGCAGTATTTT.

This clonotype was seen at least ten times. The chain is built from TRBV6-1 and TRBJ2-7; D is perhaps TRBD2 (6 bases). The germline gives CDR1 MNHNS, CDR2 SASEGT. Trimming removed 6 bases from V and 4 bases from J, with 19 bases in between. The CDR3 covers 15 residues. The CDR3 nucleotides read TGTGCCAGCAGAGGCGGGACGGAACGACCTTACGAGCAGTACGTC. This translates into CASRGGTERPYEQYV.

This clonotype was observed many times. This rearrangement joins TRBV6-5 to TRBJ2-1; D not resolved. CDR1 is MNHEY and CDR2 is SVGAGI in the germline V gene. V was clipped by 2 bases and J by 8 bases, with 7 bases between them. The CDR3 contains 12 residues. The CDR3 reads CASSYPGDEQFF. CDR3 in DNA: TGTGCCAGCAGTTACCCCGGAGATGAGCAGTTCTTC.

This rearrangement joins TRBV15 to TRBJ2-7; TRBD1 agrees at 8 bases. V was clipped by 0 bases and J by 3 bases; unmatched bases: 10. This CDR3 has 17 residues. Germline-derived CDR1 and CDR2 are LNHNV and YYDKDF (reference sequence). The CDR3 loop reads CATSREGGQGSYYEQYF. DNA for the CDR3: TGTGCCACCAGCAGAGAGGGCGGACAGGGTTCGTACTACGAGCAGTACTTC.

This clonotype has ten or more counts. The chain has TRBV4-1 and TRBJ2-3, with D tentatively TRBD1 (5 bases). Germline assignment: CDR1 MGHRA and CDR2 YSYEKL. This CDR3 has 14 amino acids. V dropped 3 bases and J dropped 3 bases, with 10 bases sitting between them. Here the CDR3 DNA reads TGCGCCAGCAGCCACGAAGGGGAAACAGATACGCAGTATTTT. Encoded protein: CASSHEGETDTQYF.

This clonotype has ten or more counts. The CDR3 DNA reads as TGTGCCAGCAGCACGCTATGGGCTAGCGGGGGGGCAGATACGCAGTATTTT. Its translation: CASSTLWASGGADTQYF. The chain uses TRBV7-2 and TRBJ2-3; 12 positions agree with TRBD2. The CDR3 runs to 17 residues. Losses at the gene ends were 5 bases for V and 4 bases for J; bases not matched to a gene: 10. Germline V gives CDR1 SGHTA, CDR2 FQGNSA.

This clonotype was counted a few times. The J gene is TRBJ2-3, the V gene TRBV7-8; 7 bases map to TRBD1. Per germline, CDR1 SGHVS and CDR2 FQNEAQ. V shed 5 bases and J 2 bases; nucleotides not matched to a gene: 13. The CDR3 is 17 residues long. The CDR3 is CASSLPRAGGTTDTQYF. CDR3 nucleotide sequence: TGTGCCAGCAGCCTACCTCGGGCAGGGGGTACCACAGATACGCAGTATTTT. Using reference TRBV7-8 and TRBJ2-3 for the parts outside the CDR3, the full variable domain is GAGVSQSPRYKVAKRGQDVALRCDPISGHVSLFWYQQALGQGPEFLTYFQNEAQLDKSGLPSDRFFAERPEGSVSTLKIQRTQQEDSAVYLCASSLPRAGGTTDTQYFGPGTRLTVL.

This clonotype was observed many times. Written as DNA, the CDR3 is TGTGCCAGCGGATTCGGGACACATGTGGATACGCAGTATTTT. Its translation: CASGFGTHVDTQYF. V gene TRBV25-1 combines with J gene TRBJ2-3; a weak D match, TRBD1 (6 bases). V was trimmed by 8 bases and J by 6 bases, leaving 18 bases between them. The CDR3 is made up of 14 amino acids. Germline lookup yields CDR1 MGHDK and CDR2 SYGVNS.